This T cell receptor (beta chain) was captured by sequencing in a study of blood T cell repertoires in COVID-19. Study information: The cDNA or gDNA used as material had been derived from T cells, B-cell-depleted T cells, or PBMCs.

The CDR3 runs 16 residues. Germline trimming cut 0 bases from V and 8 bases from J; bases unmatched to any gene: 8. Germline CDR1 and CDR2: LGHNA and YSLEER. In the source study's methods: Amplification of reference gene primers provided the estimated nucleated cell counts. Sequenced by immunoSEQ multiplex PCR; TCRdb stores in-frame clones only, minus some. V, J and clone size are those of that table, while D and trimming were read from the DNA. The repertoire holds some 200,000 clones, with about 76% as singletons. The study drew participants aged roughly 18 to 89 years from about two dozen US areas. Participants reported their clinical history, and cohort assignment relied on those reports.

Sequenced input: PBMCs or T cells enriched from blood (not recorded which). The chain has TRBV4-3 and TRBJ2-1; 9 bases line up with TRBD1. The receptor was derived from a woman between 50 and 59 years old with acute COVID-19. The chain's CDR3 is CASSQEWTGVVYEQFF. CDR3 nucleotides: TGCGCCAGCAGCCAAGAGTGGACAGGGGTTGTCTATGAGCAGTTCTTC.